This is a list of T cell receptor beta chains from one sample in a study of cytomegalovirus exposure and HLA in healthy donors. Clones were sequenced by immunoSEQ multiplex PCR, and TCRdb holds only the in-frame ones, with some missing. The sample lists approximately 160,000 clones; 81% were seen once. Sequencing was done on a sample of PBMCs. All receptors derive from a man aged 50 or older in good health and CMV-seropositive. CDR3s include the opening cysteine and the closing phenylalanine or tryptophan. A D gene is named only where the DNA matches it firmly. The size of a clone is reported for some rows only, either as once, few or many, or as a class for expanded clones.

j_call	d_call	clone_size	v_call	cdr3_nt	cdr3_aa
TRBJ2-1	-	-	TRBV2	TGTGCCAGCAGGTCCGGGAGCTCCTACAATGAGCAGTTCTTC	CASRSGSSYNEQFF
TRBJ1-1	TRBD1	-	TRBV30	TGTGCCTGGGGGACAGGGGTAGCTGAAGCTTTCTTT	CAWGTGVAEAFF
TRBJ1-1	-	-	TRBV19	TGTGCCAGTAGTATTCGCAGAAAAGCTTTCTTT	CASSIRRKAFF
TRBJ1-2	-	-	TRBV7-9	TGTGCCAGCAGCTTATTTACACCTAACTATGGCTACACCTTC	CASSLFTPNYGYTF
TRBJ1-6	TRBD1	-	TRBV19	TGTGCCAGTAGTACCGGGACAGGGGAAAGACGTTATGCTTCACCCCTCCACTTT	CASSTGTGERRYASPLHF
TRBJ1-1	TRBD1	-	TRBV30	TGTGCCTGGACGACAGGGGGATCAACTTTCTTT	CAWTTGGSTFF
TRBJ1-4	-	-	TRBV4-2	TGTGCCAGCAGCCTACGGGACACAACTAATGAAAAACTGTTTTTT	CASSLRDTTNEKLFF
TRBJ2-2	-	-	TRBV29-1	TGCAGCGCCATCTGGACAGGGAGGGCCGGGGAGCTGTTTTTT	CSAIWTGRAGELFF
TRBJ2-7	TRBD1	many	TRBV11-2	TGTGCCAGCAGCCGCGACTACAGGGGGCCCTACGAGCAGTACTTC	CASSRDYRGPYEQYF
TRBJ2-3	TRBD1	-	TRBV10-1	TGCGCCAGCAGTGAGAGGGCAGGGGGCGCATCAGATACGCAGTATTTT	CASSERAGGASDTQYF
TRBJ1-3	-	-	TRBV5-1	TGCGCCAGCGGCCTCGGGAACTCTGGAAACACCATATATTTT	CASGLGNSGNTIYF
TRBJ2-5	TRBD2	-	TRBV5-1	TGCGCCAGCAGGGGGAGGGTCGAAGAGACCCAGTACTTC	CASRGRVEETQYF
TRBJ2-7	TRBD1	-	TRBV7-9	TGTGCCAGCAGCCGGACAGGGCCAGGCGAGCAGTACTTC	CASSRTGPGEQYF
TRBJ1-2	-	-	TRBV30	TGTGCCTGGTTTCATACTAACTATGACTACACCTTC	CAWFHTNYDYTF
TRBJ2-7	-	-	TRBV7-8	TGTGCCAGCAGCTTTCCGGGAGAGGGCTCCGAGCAGTACTTC	CASSFPGEGSEQYF
TRBJ1-4	-	-	TRBV5-1	TGCGCCAGCAGCCCGGGAGTCCTTGCAACTAATGAAAAACTGTTTTTT	CASSPGVLATNEKLFF
TRBJ1-1	-	few	TRBV5-1	TGCGCCAGCAGCTTGAAGGGGCTAGAAGCTTTCTTT	CASSLKGLEAFF
TRBJ2-2	TRBD2	-	TRBV11-2	TGTGCCAGCAGAGGGGCCGGGGGGGACACCGGGGAGCTGTTTTTT	CASRGAGGDTGELFF
TRBJ2-1	TRBD1	-	TRBV7-2	TGTGCCAGCAGCTTCGAACAGGGGGCTTGGAATGAGCAGTTCTTC	CASSFEQGAWNEQFF
TRBJ2-3	-	-	TRBV21-1	TGTGCCAGCAGGAAAGGACTAGCGGGGGGGAGCACAGATACGCAGTATTTT	CASRKGLAGGSTDTQYF
TRBJ1-1	TRBD1	few	TRBV5-4	TGTGCCAGCAGCCGACAGGGGGCGGCTTTCTTT	CASSRQGAAFF
TRBJ2-2	-	-	TRBV27	TGTGCCAGCAGTTTCTTTGACAGTTACGGGGAGCTGTTTTTT	CASSFFDSYGELFF
TRBJ1-1	-	few	TRBV28	TGTGCCAGCAGTCCTACGACAATATCATGGACTGAAGCTTTCTTT	CASSPTTISWTEAFF
TRBJ2-1	-	-	TRBV5-1	TGCGCCAGCAGCTTGTTGGTCACCGGGGACAATGAGCAGTTCTTC	CASSLLVTGDNEQFF
TRBJ1-2	-	few	TRBV5-1	TGCGCCAGCAGCTTGACAGCCCAGCAGCCTTACACCTTC	CASSLTAQQPYTF
TRBJ2-7	TRBD1	-	TRBV11-3	TGTGCCAGCAGCTTAGGGACAGGCGACGAGCAGTACTTC	CASSLGTGDEQYF
TRBJ2-1	TRBD2	-	TRBV5-1	TGCGCCAGCACCGGACCGGGGGGGCCGGGGAATGAGCAGTTCTTC	CASTGPGGPGNEQFF
TRBJ2-2	-	-	TRBV18	TGTGCCAGCTCACCCAATACTCCGTCGAACACCGGGGAGCTGTTTTTT	CASSPNTPSNTGELFF
TRBJ2-1	TRBD2	once	TRBV15	TGTGCCACCAGCAGAGATCTGATTAGCGGGACCTTGGGTGAGCAGTTCTTC	CATSRDLISGTLGEQFF
TRBJ2-7	TRBD2	few	TRBV18	TGTGCCAGCTCGGCTAGCGGCTCCTACGAGCAGTACTTC	CASSASGSYEQYF
TRBJ1-1	-	-	TRBV7-9	TGTGCCAGCAGCTTGTCGGGACAACCGAACACTGAAGCTTTCTTT	CASSLSGQPNTEAFF
TRBJ2-3	-	-	TRBV6-5	TGTGCCAGCAGTACTACCACAGATACGCAGTATTTT	CASSTTTDTQYF
TRBJ2-5	-	-	TRBV5-1	TGCGCCAGCAGCGCCAATAGTGAGACCCAGTACTTC	CASSANSETQYF
TRBJ1-2	TRBD1	-	TRBV2	TGTGCCAGCAGTGGCTCCTCCGGGACAGGGGTGGGCTACACCTTC	CASSGSSGTGVGYTF
TRBJ2-7	TRBD2	-	TRBV6-5	TGTGCCAGCAGTACAAGCGGGGGCCACTACGAGCAGTACTTC	CASSTSGGHYEQYF
TRBJ2-7	TRBD1	-	TRBV29-1	TGCAGCGTTGGGGGACAGGGCGTCGAGCAGTACTTC	CSVGGQGVEQYF
TRBJ1-5	-	-	TRBV19	TGTGCCAGTAGGCCCAGGGGTTCCAGCAATCAGCCCCAGCATTTT	CASRPRGSSNQPQHF
TRBJ2-5	TRBD2	-	TRBV5-1	TGCGCCAGCAGCTTTAGCGGGGGCGGCGGGGAGACCCAGTACTTC	CASSFSGGGGETQYF
TRBJ2-2	TRBD1	few	TRBV27	TGTGCCAGCAGTCCACCCTACGGGACAGCGAACACCGGGGAGCTGTTTTTT	CASSPPYGTANTGELFF
TRBJ2-7	TRBD2	-	TRBV6-6	TGTGCCAGCATGAGTGGCGGGGGGGTTCCCGGCGAGCAGTACTTC	CASMSGGGVPGEQYF
TRBJ2-6	-	few	TRBV6-5	TGTGCCAGCAGTTACCCCGGGGCTGGGGCCAACGTCCTGACTTTC	CASSYPGAGANVLTF
TRBJ2-1	TRBD2	-	TRBV2	TGTGCCAGCAGGACCGGGACTAGGATCTACAATGAGCAGTTCTTC	CASRTGTRIYNEQFF
TRBJ1-2	TRBD1	-	TRBV5-6	TGTGCCAGCAGCCCAGGACAGGGGAGGGATGGCTACACCTTC	CASSPGQGRDGYTF
TRBJ2-2	TRBD1	-	TRBV4-1	TGCGCCAGCAGTTACGGACAGGGGTTGGTCGGGGAGCTGTTTTTT	CASSYGQGLVGELFF
TRBJ2-5	TRBD2	-	TRBV6-5	TGTGCCAGCAGTTACTCGGGAGGGAGGGAGACCCAGTACTTC	CASSYSGGRETQYF
TRBJ2-2	TRBD1	few	TRBV27	TGTGCCAGCAGTTACGGACAGGGGACCGGGGAGCTGTTTTTT	CASSYGQGTGELFF
TRBJ2-1	-	-	TRBV7-2	TGTGCCAGCAGCTTTTCCGGTCTCTTGATGGATGAGCAGTTCTTC	CASSFSGLLMDEQFF
TRBJ2-7	-	-	TRBV5-8	TGTGCCAGCAGCTTGGGGCAGATATCCTACGAGCAGTACTTC	CASSLGQISYEQYF
TRBJ2-7	TRBD2	-	TRBV7-2	TGTGCCAGCAGCTCGGGGGGGATATACGAGCAGTACTTC	CASSSGGIYEQYF
TRBJ2-5	-	-	TRBV6-5	TGTGCCAGCAGTTGGCGGGAAGGGACCCAGTACTTC	CASSWREGTQYF
TRBJ2-1	-	-	TRBV28	TGTGCCAGCAGTTTCGGGATTAATGAGCAGTTCTTC	CASSFGINEQFF
TRBJ1-3	-	-	TRBV11-2	TGTGCCAGCAGCTTAGTTCCGGGGAGCTCTGGAAACACCATATATTTT	CASSLVPGSSGNTIYF
TRBJ2-3	TRBD2	-	TRBV5-1	TGCGCCAGCAGCTTAATACCCGGGACTAGCGGGAGGGAGGGTACGCAGTATTTT	CASSLIPGTSGREGTQYF
TRBJ1-2	-	-	TRBV5-8	TGTGCCAGCAGCGCCCGACAGGCTTCGGGCTACACCTTC	CASSARQASGYTF
TRBJ2-3	TRBD1	-	TRBV7-8	TGTGCCAGCAGTTCGACATCAGGGGGCTGGACAGATACGCAGTATTTT	CASSSTSGGWTDTQYF
TRBJ2-3	TRBD2	-	TRBV19	TGTGCCCGCTTGGCTAGCGGGAGCGGGGCAGATACGCAGTATTTT	CARLASGSGADTQYF